The source of this T cell receptor (beta chain) is a study of T-cell reconstitution after alpha-beta-depleted transplantation in children. The CDR3 runs 11 residues. The ends lost 7 bases at V and 5 bases at J; junction bases unmatched: 5. CDR1 and CDR2 from the germline V gene are GTSNPN and SVGIG (reference sequence). Study-wide points: About two months after transplant, alpha-beta T cells reportedly came from several hundred expanded graft clones.

Concerning this clonotype itself: Its target is not known.

Preparation of the TCRbeta library involved a method that used unique molecular identifiers. One entry per CDR3 protein results from TCRdb running MiXCR on the PCR reads. The sample lists approximately 650,000 distinct CDR3 sequences; roughly 13% were seen once. This TCR derives from a girl under 10 years old with congenital amegakaryocytic thrombocytopenia, due to receive a stem cell transplant. The source was PBMCs, collected before TCRalphabeta/CD19-depleted stem cell transplant. The J gene is TRBJ2-7, the V gene TRBV30; 7 bases match TRBD1. This CDR3 is CAYDRVNEQYF. DNA for the CDR3: TGTGCCTACGACAGGGTCAACGAGCAGTACTTC.